The 7 T cell receptor beta chains in this list originate from one sample, sequenced in a study of blood T cells in healthy people across ages. With a J-beta primer mix and a sample-barcoded 5' primer, a second PCR ran about 7 to 12 cycles. Using its own MiXCR run on the 5' RACE reads, TCRdb lists one record per CDR3 protein. The table includes 1.5 million or so distinct CDR3 sequences, approximately 43% detected once. Sequences were obtained from blood. Receptors were obtained from a woman under 30 in good health.

The V gene is TRBV7-2, the J gene TRBJ2-2; D is perhaps TRBD1 (7 bases). The CDR3 contains 17 residues. V was pared by 3 bases and J by 4 bases, with 18 bases between. Germline V CDR1 and CDR2: SGHTA, FQGNSA. As DNA, the CDR3 is TGTGCCAGCAGCTTCTGGCCGTTCAGGGGGGTCACCGGGGAGCTGTTTTTT. As protein: CASSFWPFRGVTGELFF.

V usage is TRBV7-2 and J usage is TRBJ2-2; D might be TRBD1 (6 bases). This CDR3 is built from 16 residues. V was pared by 4 bases and J by 1 base, with 13 bases between. Germline CDR1 is SGHTA and CDR2 is FQGNSA. CDR3 sequence reads: CASSSQGGRNTGELFF. CDR3 sequence (DNA): TGTGCCAGCAGCTCACAGGGTGGAAGGAACACCGGGGAGCTGTTTTTT. The full variable domain, with the rest looked up from reference TRBV7-2 and TRBJ2-2, is GAGVSQSPSNKVTEKGKDVELRCDPISGHTALYWYRQSLGQGLEFLIYFQGNSAPDKSGLPSDRFSAERTGGSVSTLTIQRTQQEDSAVYLCASSSQGGRNTGELFFGEGSRLTVL.

This clonotype has only a few counts. This chain joins TRBV2 and TRBJ2-3; unclear D gene. Germline CDR1 and CDR2: SNHLY and FYNNEI. The V end lost 1 base, the J end lost 0 bases, and 11 bases lay between the germline ends. The CDR3 covers 16 residues. CDR3 coding DNA: TGTGCCAGCAGTGAAGGTCCGTTCTTAAGCACAGATACGCAGTATTTT. Translated: CASSEGPFLSTDTQYF.

This sequence joins TRBV12-3 or TRBV12-4 and TRBJ2-1; 8 nucleotides match TRBD2. This CDR3 contains 13 residues. The junction had 7 bases not matched to a gene; V was cut back by 8 bases and J by 7 bases. In nucleotides, the CDR3 is TGTGCCAGCGCTACCGGGACTAGGAATGAGCAGTTCTTC. It encodes CASATGTRNEQFF.

The genes are TRBV6-5 and TRBJ2-3; D is undetermined. This CDR3 has 15 residues. The germline V and J ends were trimmed by 3 bases and 1 base, with 11 bases remaining between them. Germline V gene lookup returns CDR1 MNHEY and CDR2 SVGAGI. CDR3 region: CASSYSYTGTDTQYF. DNA for the CDR3: TGTGCCAGCAGTTATTCTTACACGGGCACAGATACGCAGTATTTT.

The CDR3 nucleotides read TGTGCCAGCAGCGTAGGTGGATCACGAGTTCAGTACTTC. It yields the protein CASSVGGSRVQYF. This chain connects TRBV11-2 to TRBJ2-4, with D uncertain. V shed 5 bases and J shed 11 bases, with 16 bases lying between them. This CDR3 spans 13 amino acids. CDR1 and CDR2 from the germline V gene are SGHAT and FQNNGV. The full variable domain, in which reference TRBV11-2 and TRBJ2-4 provide the parts outside the CDR3, is EAGVAQSPRYKIIEKRQSVAFWCNPISGHATLYWYQQILGQGPKLLIQFQNNGVVDDSQLPKDRFSAERLKGVDSTLKIQPAKLEDSAVYLCASSVGGSRVQYFGAGTRLSVL.

This clonotype was detected only a few times. The chain joins TRBV7-2 to TRBJ2-3; 8 bases align to TRBD1. Per the germline V gene, CDR1 is SGHTA and CDR2 is FQGNSA. J was trimmed by 3 bases and V by 6 bases; bases with no gene match: 8. The CDR3 covers 15 residues. The DNA of the CDR3 is TGTGCCAGCAGGCCAGGCGGGACAGGAACAGATACGCAGTATTTT. Residues: CASRPGGTGTDTQYF.